This TCR beta chain stems from a study of OX40 agonist ivuxolimab in advanced cancers. CDR1 is MNHEY, CDR2 SMNVEV, per germline (reference sequence). Trimming stripped 6 bases from V and 3 bases from J, with 15 bases between. CDR3 length equals 14 residues. Profiled with immunoSEQ multiplex PCR; TCRdb holds only in-frame clones, not every one. The repertoire includes about 58,000 clones, roughly nine tenths of them detected once, and about 0.71% sits in the top ten. In regard to this clone: Its specificity is unknown.

Findings and caveats of the study: Among the lowest peripheral clonal expansion occurred in 0.1-3.0 mg/kg partial responders.

At cycle 4 day 1, cycle 7 day 1, and baseline, blood was sampled. Sequences were derived from CD4+ or CD8+ T cells sorted from blood, sampled in a trial of the OX40 agonist ivuxolimab. The gene calls are TRBV27 and TRBJ2-7; D is possibly TRBD1 (5 bases). The receptor was derived from an adult with an advanced solid tumor such as melanoma, head and neck, liver or kidney cancer. CDR3 sequence reads: CASSYTRQSYEQYF. CDR3 coding DNA: TGTGCCAGCAGCTACACCCGACAGAGCTACGAGCAGTACTTC.